The rows below give T cell receptor beta chains drawn from one sample of a study of CD8 T cells in ankylosing spondylitis. MiXCR was run by TCRdb on the 5' RACE reads, yielding one entry per CDR3 protein. The sample records about 480,000 distinct CDR3 sequences, roughly 18% being singletons. Sequencing input: blood, either unsorted or a sorted T cell fraction (not recorded which). The receptors shown here come from a male donor with ankylosing spondylitis. Each CDR3 is given with its conserved first and last residue. D genes are given only for firm matches. Clone size is shown for a subset of rows, as once, few, many or a class of expanded clone.

j_call | v_call | clone_size | d_call | cdr3_aa | cdr3_nt
TRBJ2-3 | TRBV3-1 | many | - | CASSQGYKGDTQYF | TGTGCCAGCAGCCAAGGTTACAAGGGAGATACGCAGTATTTT
TRBJ1-2 | TRBV12-3/TRBV12-4 | few | - | CASSPNVRGEGYTF | TGTGCCAGCAGTCCCAACGTCAGGGGCGAGGGCTACACCTTC
TRBJ2-7 | TRBV18 | few | - | CASSFISGGGSHEQYF | TGTGCCAGCTCTTTCATCTCCGGTGGGGGCTCCCACGAGCAGTACTTC
TRBJ2-5 | TRBV9 | - | TRBD1 | CASSFRGQGAGETQYF | TGTGCCAGCAGCTTCCGAGGACAGGGGGCCGGAGAGACCCAGTACTTC
TRBJ1-1 | TRBV5-1 | few | TRBD1 | CASSSRDRGSDTEAFF | TGCGCCAGCAGCTCCCGGGACAGGGGGTCGGACACTGAAGCTTTCTTT
TRBJ2-3 | TRBV10-3 | - | TRBD2 | CAIGSSGGAVDTQYF | TGTGCCATCGGCAGTAGCGGGGGGGCCGTCGATACGCAGTATTTT
TRBJ2-3 | TRBV20-1 | - | TRBD1 | CSAPTGLYDTQYF | TGCAGTGCCCCGACAGGGTTGTACGATACGCAGTATTTT
TRBJ2-7 | TRBV5-1 | few | TRBD1 | CASSRGDRADEQYF | TGCGCCAGCAGCCGGGGGGACAGGGCAGACGAGCAGTACTTC
TRBJ1-5 | TRBV7-7 | - | - | CASSFARRRVSNQPQHF | TGTGCCAGCAGCTTTGCCAGGAGGAGGGTTAGCAATCAGCCCCAGCATTTT
TRBJ2-2 | TRBV2 | few | - | CASGLGTNTGELFF | TGTGCCAGCGGGTTGGGAACCAACACCGGGGAGCTGTTTTTT
TRBJ2-7 | TRBV12-3/TRBV12-4 | many | - | CASSFQGSSYEQYF | TGTGCCAGCAGTTTCCAAGGGAGCTCCTACGAGCAGTACTTC
TRBJ2-6 | TRBV20-1 | few | TRBD2 | CSAGLAGSSGANVLTF | TGCAGTGCCGGACTAGCGGGAAGCTCTGGGGCCAACGTCCTGACTTTC
TRBJ1-1 | TRBV7-9 | - | - | CASSTRDTQNTEAFF | TGTGCCAGCAGCACCCGGGACACTCAGAACACTGAAGCTTTCTTT
TRBJ1-4 | TRBV12-3/TRBV12-4 | - | - | CASSRGGAGGEKLFF | TGTGCCAGCAGCCGAGGCGGGGCGGGGGGTGAAAAACTGTTTTTT
TRBJ2-2 | TRBV5-1 | - | - | CASGGRTSVNFRTNTGELFF | TGCGCCAGCGGGGGACGGACGAGTGTTAATTTTCGGACGAACACCGGGGAGCTGTTTTTT
TRBJ1-2 | TRBV29-1 | - | - | CSVEVGQGIYGYTF | TGCAGCGTTGAAGTGGGTCAGGGGATCTATGGCTACACCTTC
TRBJ2-5 | TRBV2 | - | - | CASSWRVSQETQYF | TGTGCCAGCAGTTGGCGGGTGAGCCAAGAGACCCAGTACTTC
TRBJ2-7 | TRBV20-1 | - | TRBD2 | CSAFPTVAGSEQYF | TGCAGTGCTTTTCCAACTGTAGCGGGAAGCGAGCAGTACTTC
TRBJ2-2 | TRBV20-1 | few | TRBD2 | CSARGVPAGGGTGELFF | TGCAGTGCTAGAGGGGTCCCAGCGGGGGGGGGCACCGGGGAGCTGTTTTTT
TRBJ2-3 | TRBV5-6 | few | TRBD2 | CASSLGGLAVDTQYF | TGTGCCAGCAGCTTGGGAGGGCTAGCGGTAGATACGCAGTATTTT
TRBJ2-7 | TRBV6-1 | few | TRBD1 | CASTRDRGLTYEQYF | TGTGCCAGCACCCGGGACAGGGGACTTACCTACGAGCAGTACTTC
TRBJ1-2 | TRBV12-3/TRBV12-4 | many | - | CASSLSGGYTF | TGTGCCAGCAGTTTGTCGGGCGGCTACACCTTC
TRBJ1-1 | TRBV6-7 | few | TRBD1 | CASSRRDSGTEAFF | TGTGCCAGCAGTCGCAGGGACAGCGGCACTGAAGCTTTCTTT
TRBJ2-7 | TRBV6-6 | - | - | CASRPDFYEQYF | TGTGCCAGCAGACCGGACTTCTACGAGCAGTACTTC
TRBJ2-1 | TRBV20-1 | - | - | CSAAGNNEQFF | TGCAGTGCTGCCGGGAACAATGAGCAGTTCTTC
TRBJ2-4 | TRBV20-1 | few | TRBD2 | CSASLAGEAKNIQYF | TGCAGTGCTAGTCTGGCGGGGGAGGCCAAAAACATTCAGTACTTC
TRBJ1-5 | TRBV7-2 | few | TRBD1 | CASSSKTGGSAQPQHF | TGTGCCAGCAGCTCGAAGACAGGGGGCTCTGCTCAGCCCCAGCATTTT
TRBJ1-1 | TRBV20-1 | few | TRBD1 | CSARDRVGNTEAFF | TGCAGTGCTAGGGACAGGGTGGGGAACACTGAAGCTTTCTTT
TRBJ2-1 | TRBV11-2 | few | TRBD1 | CASSSDRANEQFF | TGTGCCAGCAGCTCGGACAGGGCGAATGAGCAGTTCTTC
TRBJ2-7 | TRBV5-1 | few | TRBD2 | CASSPDGSGIEQYF | TGCGCCAGCAGCCCGGACGGTAGCGGGATCGAGCAGTACTTC
TRBJ1-6 | TRBV5-1 | - | - | CASSFRPANSNSPLHF | TGCGCCAGCAGCTTTAGACCGGCTAACTCTAATTCACCCCTCCACTTT
TRBJ1-2 | TRBV3-1 | - | TRBD1 | CASSPSGQGSGYTF | TGTGCCAGCAGCCCCTCGGGACAGGGGTCCGGCTACACCTTC
TRBJ2-1 | TRBV20-1 | few | - | CSARDLKAGTYNEQFF | TGCAGTGCTAGAGATTTGAAGGCGGGGACCTACAATGAGCAGTTCTTC
TRBJ1-4 | TRBV5-1 | few | TRBD1 | CASKGTGDEKLFF | TGCGCCAGCAAGGGGACAGGCGATGAAAAACTGTTTTTT
TRBJ2-3 | TRBV4-3 | few | - | CASSQVKGPRTDTQYF | TGCGCCAGCAGCCAAGTTAAAGGACCACGCACAGATACGCAGTATTTT
TRBJ2-5 | TRBV18 | - | TRBD2 | CASSPPPGRLAGVAETQYF | TGTGCCAGCTCACCCCCCCCGGGTCGACTAGCGGGAGTGGCGGAGACCCAGTACTTC
TRBJ2-3 | TRBV12-3/TRBV12-4 | few | TRBD2 | CASRSVGGAGTDTQYF | TGTGCCAGCAGGTCCGTCGGGGGGGCAGGCACAGATACGCAGTATTTT
TRBJ2-7 | TRBV10-3 | few | TRBD2 | CAAGLAVTEQYF | TGTGCCGCGGGACTAGCAGTGACCGAGCAGTACTTC
TRBJ2-3 | TRBV7-2 | few | TRBD2 | CASSLGLAGRGDTQYF | TGTGCCAGCAGCTTAGGACTAGCGGGGCGAGGGGATACGCAGTATTTT
TRBJ2-1 | TRBV7-3 | - | TRBD2 | CASSLTGGDHNEQFF | TGTGCCAGCAGCTTAACGGGGGGGGACCACAATGAGCAGTTCTTC
TRBJ2-1 | TRBV4-1 | - | TRBD2 | CASSQVGGLWNEQFF | TGCGCCAGCAGCCAAGTCGGGGGGTTGTGGAATGAGCAGTTCTTC
TRBJ1-2 | TRBV20-1 | - | TRBD1 | CSARTGGVVDYTF | TGCAGTGCGCGGACAGGAGGGGTTGTAGACTACACCTTC
TRBJ2-7 | TRBV4-2 | - | TRBD2 | CASSPSGASGRATYEQYF | TGTGCCAGCAGCCCCTCCGGGGCTAGCGGGAGGGCAACCTACGAGCAGTACTTC
TRBJ2-2 | TRBV12-3/TRBV12-4 | few | - | CASSLSIRNTGELFF | TGTGCCAGCAGTTTAAGCATAAGAAACACCGGGGAGCTGTTTTTT
TRBJ1-3 | TRBV12-3/TRBV12-4 | few | TRBD1 | CASSQQGTGNTIYF | TGTGCCAGCAGTCAACAGGGGACTGGAAACACCATATATTTT
TRBJ1-2 | TRBV4-2 | few | TRBD1 | CASSQDLGQDYGYTF | TGTGCCAGCAGCCAAGATCTCGGACAGGACTATGGCTACACCTTC
TRBJ2-2 | TRBV28 | - | TRBD1 | CASSPPQGRYGELFF | TGTGCCAGCAGTCCGCCACAGGGGCGGTACGGGGAGCTGTTTTTT
TRBJ2-3 | TRBV20-1 | few | - | CSASPSTDTQYF | TGCAGTGCTAGCCCTAGCACAGATACGCAGTATTTT